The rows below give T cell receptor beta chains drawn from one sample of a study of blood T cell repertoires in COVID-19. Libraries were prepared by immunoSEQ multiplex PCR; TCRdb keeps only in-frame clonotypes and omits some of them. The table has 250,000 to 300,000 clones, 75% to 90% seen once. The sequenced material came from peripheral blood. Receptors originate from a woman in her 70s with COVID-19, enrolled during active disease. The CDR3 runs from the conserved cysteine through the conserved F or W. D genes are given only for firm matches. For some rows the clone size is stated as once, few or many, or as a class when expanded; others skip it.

CDR3nt: TGTGCCAGCTCACCGATGTTTAGCGGGTACAATGAAGCTTTCTTT; CDR3aa: CASSPMFSGYNEAFF; d_gene: -; j_gene: TRBJ1-1; abundance: -; v_gene: TRBV18
CDR3nt: TGTGCCAGCAGCCGACAGGGCCTACTCTATGGCTACACCTTC; CDR3aa: CASSRQGLLYGYTF; d_gene: TRBD1; j_gene: TRBJ1-2; abundance: -; v_gene: TRBV28
CDR3nt: TGTGCCTGGAGTGTCAACAGGGGTAATGGCTACACCTTC; CDR3aa: CAWSVNRGNGYTF; d_gene: TRBD1; j_gene: TRBJ1-2; abundance: -; v_gene: TRBV30
CDR3nt: TGTGCCAGCAGCCAAGATAAATCGGGCACCGGGGAGCTGTTTTTT; CDR3aa: CASSQDKSGTGELFF; d_gene: -; j_gene: TRBJ2-2; abundance: -; v_gene: TRBV3-1/TRBV3-2
CDR3nt: TGTGCCAGCAAGGGGGGGCGAGCTAACTATGGCTACACCTTC; CDR3aa: CASKGGRANYGYTF; d_gene: -; j_gene: TRBJ1-2; abundance: -; v_gene: TRBV2
CDR3nt: TGTGCCACCAGTGCAAGATCCGGGACAGGGCCTTACAATGAGCAGTTCTTC; CDR3aa: CATSARSGTGPYNEQFF; d_gene: TRBD1; j_gene: TRBJ2-1; abundance: -; v_gene: TRBV24-1
CDR3nt: TGTGCCAGCAGTAGGGACAGTAATCAGCCCCAGCATTTT; CDR3aa: CASSRDSNQPQHF; d_gene: TRBD1; j_gene: TRBJ1-5; abundance: few; v_gene: TRBV6-4
CDR3nt: TGTGCCAGCAGTGAAGACAGCTCATTCTATGGCTACACCTTC; CDR3aa: CASSEDSSFYGYTF; d_gene: -; j_gene: TRBJ1-2; abundance: few; v_gene: TRBV2
CDR3nt: TGTGCCAGCAGCACATCGGGGGACGCGAACACCGGGGAGCTGTTTTTT; CDR3aa: CASSTSGDANTGELFF; d_gene: -; j_gene: TRBJ2-2; abundance: few; v_gene: TRBV9
CDR3nt: TGTGCCAGCAGTGTACGGGGGGGCAGGGATAATTCACCCCTCCACTTT; CDR3aa: CASSVRGGRDNSPLHF; d_gene: -; j_gene: TRBJ1-6; abundance: -; v_gene: TRBV2
CDR3nt: TGTGCCAGCAGATCATTTCGGGGGTACCAAGAGACCCAGTACTTC; CDR3aa: CASRSFRGYQETQYF; d_gene: -; j_gene: TRBJ2-5; abundance: -; v_gene: TRBV7-2
CDR3nt: TGTGCCACACTAGCGGGGGTTTTCCTTCAGTTCTTC; CDR3aa: CATLAGVFLQFF; d_gene: TRBD2; j_gene: TRBJ2-1; abundance: -; v_gene: TRBV19
CDR3nt: TGCGCCAGCAGCCAAGAGAGACTAGCGGGGGGGCGGGACACCGGGGAGCTGTTTTTT; CDR3aa: CASSQERLAGGRDTGELFF; d_gene: TRBD2; j_gene: TRBJ2-2; abundance: many; v_gene: TRBV4-1
CDR3nt: TGTGCCACCAGCAGCCAATGGGGGGAGCAAGAGACCCAGTACTTC; CDR3aa: CATSSQWGEQETQYF; d_gene: -; j_gene: TRBJ2-5; abundance: -; v_gene: TRBV15
CDR3nt: TGCGCCAGCAGCCAAGAGGGCAGGGGAGCGACCCTCCACTTT; CDR3aa: CASSQEGRGATLHF; d_gene: -; j_gene: TRBJ1-6; abundance: -; v_gene: TRBV4-1
CDR3nt: TGCGCCAGCAGCGCAACAGGGGCGCTAGACTATGGCTACACCTTC; CDR3aa: CASSATGALDYGYTF; d_gene: TRBD1; j_gene: TRBJ1-2; abundance: once; v_gene: TRBV5-1
CDR3nt: TGTGCCAGCAGCATGGACACAAGCTCGTGGGAGACCCAGTACTTC; CDR3aa: CASSMDTSSWETQYF; d_gene: -; j_gene: TRBJ2-5; abundance: -; v_gene: TRBV6-5
CDR3nt: TGTGCCTGGAGGGGGCAGACTAGCGGCCAAGAGACCCAGTACTTC; CDR3aa: CAWRGQTSGQETQYF; d_gene: TRBD2; j_gene: TRBJ2-5; abundance: -; v_gene: TRBV30
CDR3nt: TGTGCCACCTCCCAGATAAACAATGAGCAGTTCTTC; CDR3aa: CATSQINNEQFF; d_gene: -; j_gene: TRBJ2-1; abundance: -; v_gene: TRBV11-2
CDR3nt: TGTGCCAGCAGCGCCCGTAGGGGGGGGGAGGGAACAGAGACCCAGTACTTC; CDR3aa: CASSARRGGEGTETQYF; d_gene: -; j_gene: TRBJ2-5; abundance: -; v_gene: TRBV9
CDR3nt: TGTGCCAGCAGTTCGGGACAGCTGTATAGTAATTCACCCCTCCACTTT; CDR3aa: CASSSGQLYSNSPLHF; d_gene: TRBD1; j_gene: TRBJ1-6; abundance: -; v_gene: TRBV27
CDR3nt: TGTGCCAGCAGTCGGTCAGGTACCTACGAGCAGTACTTC; CDR3aa: CASSRSGTYEQYF; d_gene: -; j_gene: TRBJ2-7; abundance: -; v_gene: TRBV12-3/TRBV12-4
CDR3nt: TGTGCCAGCAGCGGCCCGACAGGCCAAAATTCACCCCTCCACTTT; CDR3aa: CASSGPTGQNSPLHF; d_gene: -; j_gene: TRBJ1-6; abundance: -; v_gene: TRBV7-3
CDR3nt: TGTGCCAGCAGCCCGAGGGGGATATATGGCTACACCTTC; CDR3aa: CASSPRGIYGYTF; d_gene: -; j_gene: TRBJ1-2; abundance: -; v_gene: TRBV5-8
CDR3nt: TGTGCCAGCAGTTACTCTCGGACAGGGCAACACGAGCAGTACTTC; CDR3aa: CASSYSRTGQHEQYF; d_gene: TRBD1; j_gene: TRBJ2-7; abundance: -; v_gene: TRBV6-5
CDR3nt: TGTGCCAGCAGCCTCCATACAGGAGGGACTGAAGCTTTCTTT; CDR3aa: CASSLHTGGTEAFF; d_gene: -; j_gene: TRBJ1-1; abundance: -; v_gene: TRBV3-1/TRBV3-2
CDR3nt: TGTGCCAGCAGCTTAAAACTAGCGGGGGATGAGACCCAGTACTTC; CDR3aa: CASSLKLAGDETQYF; d_gene: TRBD2; j_gene: TRBJ2-5; abundance: -; v_gene: TRBV7-7
CDR3nt: TGTGCCACCAGTGTCGCAGCGAACACCGGGGAGCTGTTTTTT; CDR3aa: CATSVAANTGELFF; d_gene: -; j_gene: TRBJ2-2; abundance: -; v_gene: TRBV24-1
CDR3nt: TGTGCCAGCAGTTATCAGGGCGAGAACACTGAAGCTTTCTTT; CDR3aa: CASSYQGENTEAFF; d_gene: -; j_gene: TRBJ1-1; abundance: -; v_gene: TRBV6-6
CDR3nt: TGTGCCAGCAGATTGGACAGCTACAATGAGCAGTTCTTC; CDR3aa: CASRLDSYNEQFF; d_gene: -; j_gene: TRBJ2-1; abundance: -; v_gene: TRBV11-2
CDR3nt: TGTGCTTCCCAGGGGACTAATGAAAAACTGTTTTTT; CDR3aa: CASQGTNEKLFF; d_gene: -; j_gene: TRBJ1-4; abundance: -; v_gene: TRBV2
CDR3nt: TGTGCCAGCAGTTTCCGAGGCAAATGGCAGGGCGTGGATCCCCTCCACTTT; CDR3aa: CASSFRGKWQGVDPLHF; d_gene: -; j_gene: TRBJ1-6; abundance: -; v_gene: TRBV28
CDR3nt: TGTGCCAGCAGACCCCGAGGGCCATTCGAATACGAGCAGTACTTC; CDR3aa: CASRPRGPFEYEQYF; d_gene: -; j_gene: TRBJ2-7; abundance: -; v_gene: TRBV7-9
CDR3nt: TGCAGCGTTGAGGCAGGTTCCTACGAGCAGTACTTC; CDR3aa: CSVEAGSYEQYF; d_gene: -; j_gene: TRBJ2-7; abundance: once; v_gene: TRBV29-1
CDR3nt: TGTGCCAGCACTGCGGGGCAGACCGGGGAGCTGTTTTTT; CDR3aa: CASTAGQTGELFF; d_gene: -; j_gene: TRBJ2-2; abundance: -; v_gene: TRBV6-6
CDR3nt: TGTGCCAGCAGCTTAGTGGCGGGGGGTTTCAATGAGCAGTTCTTC; CDR3aa: CASSLVAGGFNEQFF; d_gene: TRBD2; j_gene: TRBJ2-1; abundance: -; v_gene: TRBV7-2
CDR3nt: TGTGCCACCAGCCTAACGGGGAATTCACCCCTCCACTTT; CDR3aa: CATSLTGNSPLHF; d_gene: -; j_gene: TRBJ1-6; abundance: -; v_gene: TRBV15
CDR3nt: TGTGCCAGCTCACCAAGCGTGTTCTACGAGCAGTACTTC; CDR3aa: CASSPSVFYEQYF; d_gene: -; j_gene: TRBJ2-7; abundance: -; v_gene: TRBV18